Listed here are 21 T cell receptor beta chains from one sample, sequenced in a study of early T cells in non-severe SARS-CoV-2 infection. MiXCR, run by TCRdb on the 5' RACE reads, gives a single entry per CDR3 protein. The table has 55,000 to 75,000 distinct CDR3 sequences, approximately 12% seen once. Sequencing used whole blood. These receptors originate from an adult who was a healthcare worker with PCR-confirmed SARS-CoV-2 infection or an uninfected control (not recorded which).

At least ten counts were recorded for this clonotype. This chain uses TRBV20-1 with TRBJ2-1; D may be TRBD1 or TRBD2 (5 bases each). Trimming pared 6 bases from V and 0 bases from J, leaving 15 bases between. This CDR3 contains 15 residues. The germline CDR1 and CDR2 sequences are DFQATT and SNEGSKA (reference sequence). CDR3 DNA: TGCAGTGCCCGAGACATCGGGACCTCCTACAATGAGCAGTTCTTC. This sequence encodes CSARDIGTSYNEQFF.

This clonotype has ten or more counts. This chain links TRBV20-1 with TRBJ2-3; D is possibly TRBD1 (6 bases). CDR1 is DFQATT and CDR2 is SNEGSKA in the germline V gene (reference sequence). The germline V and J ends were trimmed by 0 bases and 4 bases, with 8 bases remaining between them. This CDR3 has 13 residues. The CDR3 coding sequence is TGCAGTGCTAGAGAAGAGGGGGCAGATACGCAGTATTTT. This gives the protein CSAREEGADTQYF.

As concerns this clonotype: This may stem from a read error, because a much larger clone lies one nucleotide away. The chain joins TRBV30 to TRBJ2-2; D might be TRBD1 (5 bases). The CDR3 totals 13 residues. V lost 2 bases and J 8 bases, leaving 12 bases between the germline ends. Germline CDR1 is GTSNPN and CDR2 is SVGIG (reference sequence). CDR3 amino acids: CAWSSDRPGELFF. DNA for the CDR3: TGTGCCTGGAGTTCCGACAGACCAGGGGAGCTGTTTTTT.

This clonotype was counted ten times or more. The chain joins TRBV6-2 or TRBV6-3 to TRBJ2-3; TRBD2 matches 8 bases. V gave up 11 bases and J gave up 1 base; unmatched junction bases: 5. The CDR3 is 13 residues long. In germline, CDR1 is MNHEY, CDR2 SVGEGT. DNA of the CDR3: TGTGCCGGGAAACTAGCGGGCACAGATACGCAGTATTTT. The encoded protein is CAGKLAGTDTQYF.

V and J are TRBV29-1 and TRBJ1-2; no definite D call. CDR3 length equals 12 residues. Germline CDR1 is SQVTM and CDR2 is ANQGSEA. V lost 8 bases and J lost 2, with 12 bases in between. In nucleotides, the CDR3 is TGCAGCTTTAGCCAGAGCAACTATGGCTACACCTTC. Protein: CSFSQSNYGYTF.

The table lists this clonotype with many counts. The CDR3 region is CASSTYSTGIRANYGYTF. CDR3 coding DNA: TGTGCCAGCAGCACCTACTCGACAGGGATCCGAGCTAACTATGGCTACACCTTC. This chain links TRBV11-2 with TRBJ1-2, with 7 bases lining up with TRBD1. Germline CDR1 is SGHAT and CDR2 is FQNNGV. The CDR3 is 18 amino acids. V trimming: 5 bases; J trimming: 0 bases; junction bases outside the gene matches: 15.

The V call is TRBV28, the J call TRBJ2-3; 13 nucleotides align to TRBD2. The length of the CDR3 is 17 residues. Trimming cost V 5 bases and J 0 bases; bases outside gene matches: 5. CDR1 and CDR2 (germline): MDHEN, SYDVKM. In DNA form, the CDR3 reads TGTGCCAGCAGTGGGGGACTAGCGGGACCTAGCACAGATACGCAGTATTTT. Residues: CASSGGLAGPSTDTQYF.

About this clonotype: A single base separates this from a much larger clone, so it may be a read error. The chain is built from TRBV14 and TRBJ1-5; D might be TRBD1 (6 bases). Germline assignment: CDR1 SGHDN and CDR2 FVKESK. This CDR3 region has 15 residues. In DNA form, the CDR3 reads TGTGCCAACAGCCAAGCGGGGGGCGCGGGTCAGCCCCAGCATTTT. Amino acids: CANSQAGGAGQPQHF. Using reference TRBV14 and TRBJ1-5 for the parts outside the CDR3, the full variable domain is EAGVTQFPSHSVIEKGQTVTLRCDPISGHDNLYWYRRVMGKEIKFLLHFVKESKQDESGMPNNRFLAERTGGTYSTLKVQPAELEDSGVYFCANSQAGGAGQPQHFGDGTRLSIL.

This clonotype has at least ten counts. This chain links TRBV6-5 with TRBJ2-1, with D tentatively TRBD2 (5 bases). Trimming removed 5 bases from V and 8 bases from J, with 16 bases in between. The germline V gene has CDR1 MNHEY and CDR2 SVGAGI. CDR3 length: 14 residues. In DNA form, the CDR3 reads TGTGCCAGCAGTCCTTGGACTCGTCCCGATGAGCAGTTCTTC. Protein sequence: CASSPWTRPDEQFF.

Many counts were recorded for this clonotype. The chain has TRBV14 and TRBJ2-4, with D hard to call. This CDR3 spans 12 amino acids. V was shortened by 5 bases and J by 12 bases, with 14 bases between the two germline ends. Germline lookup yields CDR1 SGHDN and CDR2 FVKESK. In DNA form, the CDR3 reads TGTGCCAGCAGCATTTGGGGTGGTGGTCAGTACTTC. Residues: CASSIWGGGQYF.

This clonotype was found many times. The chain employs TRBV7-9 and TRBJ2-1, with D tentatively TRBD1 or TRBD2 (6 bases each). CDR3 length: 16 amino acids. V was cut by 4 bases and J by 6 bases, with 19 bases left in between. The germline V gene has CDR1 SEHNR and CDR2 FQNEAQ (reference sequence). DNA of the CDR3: TGTGCCAGCAGCTGGCTCGGACAGCAGGAGGGCAATGAGCAGTTCTTC. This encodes CASSWLGQQEGNEQFF. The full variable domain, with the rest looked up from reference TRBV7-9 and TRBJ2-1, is DTGVSQNPRHKITKRGQNVTFRCDPISEHNRLYWYRQTLGQGPEFLTYFQNEAQLEKSRLLSDRFSAERPKGSFSTLEIQRTEQGDSAMYLCASSWLGQQEGNEQFFGPGTRLTVL.

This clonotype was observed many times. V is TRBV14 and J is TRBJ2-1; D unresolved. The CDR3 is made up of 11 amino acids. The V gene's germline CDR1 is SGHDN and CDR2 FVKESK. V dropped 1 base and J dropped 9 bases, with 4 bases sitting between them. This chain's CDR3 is CASSQGSEQFF. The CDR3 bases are TGTGCCAGCAGCCAAGGGTCTGAGCAGTTCTTC. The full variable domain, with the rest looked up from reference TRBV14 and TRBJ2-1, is EAGVTQFPSHSVIEKGQTVTLRCDPISGHDNLYWYRRVMGKEIKFLLHFVKESKQDESGMPNNRFLAERTGGTYSTLKVQPAELEDSGVYFCASSQGSEQFFGPGTRLTVL.

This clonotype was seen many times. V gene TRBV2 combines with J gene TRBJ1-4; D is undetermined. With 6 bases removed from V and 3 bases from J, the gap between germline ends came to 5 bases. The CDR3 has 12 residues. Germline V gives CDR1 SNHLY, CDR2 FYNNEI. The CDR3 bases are TGTGCCAGCAGGGTGGCTAATGAAAAACTGTTTTTT. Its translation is CASRVANEKLFF.

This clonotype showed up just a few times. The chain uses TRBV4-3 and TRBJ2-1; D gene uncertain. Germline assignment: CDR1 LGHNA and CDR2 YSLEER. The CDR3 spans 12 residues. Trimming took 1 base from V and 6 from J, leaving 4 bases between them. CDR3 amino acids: CASSQVRNEQFF. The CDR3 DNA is TGCGCCAGCAGCCAAGTGCGCAATGAGCAGTTCTTC.

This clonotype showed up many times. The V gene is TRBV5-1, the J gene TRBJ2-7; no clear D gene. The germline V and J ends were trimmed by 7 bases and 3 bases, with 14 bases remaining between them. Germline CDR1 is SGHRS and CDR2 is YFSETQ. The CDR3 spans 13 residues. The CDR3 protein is CASAMGKSYEQYF. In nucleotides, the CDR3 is TGCGCCAGCGCTATGGGCAAGAGCTACGAGCAGTACTTC.

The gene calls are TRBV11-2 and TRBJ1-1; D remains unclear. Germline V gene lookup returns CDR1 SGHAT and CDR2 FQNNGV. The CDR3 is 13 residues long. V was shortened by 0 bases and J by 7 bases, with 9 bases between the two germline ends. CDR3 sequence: CASSLEGVSEAFF. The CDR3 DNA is TGTGCCAGCAGCTTAGAGGGCGTCAGTGAAGCTTTCTTT.

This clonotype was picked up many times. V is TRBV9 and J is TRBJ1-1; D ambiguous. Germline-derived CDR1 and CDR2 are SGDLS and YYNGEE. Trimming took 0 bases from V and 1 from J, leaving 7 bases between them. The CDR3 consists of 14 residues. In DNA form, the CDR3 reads TGTGCCAGCAGCGTAGAGGCAACGAACACTGAAGCTTTCTTT. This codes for CASSVEATNTEAFF.

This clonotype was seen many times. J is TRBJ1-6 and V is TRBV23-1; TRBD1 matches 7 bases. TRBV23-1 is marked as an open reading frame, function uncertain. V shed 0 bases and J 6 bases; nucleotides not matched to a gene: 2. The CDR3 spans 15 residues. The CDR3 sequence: CASSQSAGGNSPLHF. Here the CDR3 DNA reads TGCGCCAGCAGTCAATCGGCAGGGGGTAATTCACCCCTCCACTTT.

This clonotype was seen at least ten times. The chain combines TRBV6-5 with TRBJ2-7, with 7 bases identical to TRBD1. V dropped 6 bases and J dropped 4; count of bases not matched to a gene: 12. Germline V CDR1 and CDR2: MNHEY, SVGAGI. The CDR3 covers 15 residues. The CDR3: CASSDGQAGGYEQYF. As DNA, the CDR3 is TGTGCCAGCAGCGACGGACAGGCCGGAGGTTACGAGCAGTACTTC.

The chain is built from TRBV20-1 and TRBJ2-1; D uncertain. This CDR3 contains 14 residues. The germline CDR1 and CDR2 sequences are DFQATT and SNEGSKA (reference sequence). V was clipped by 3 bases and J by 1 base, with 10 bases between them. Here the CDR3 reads CSASRTASYNEQFF. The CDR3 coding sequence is TGCAGTGCTAGCCGGACGGCTTCCTACAATGAGCAGTTCTTC.

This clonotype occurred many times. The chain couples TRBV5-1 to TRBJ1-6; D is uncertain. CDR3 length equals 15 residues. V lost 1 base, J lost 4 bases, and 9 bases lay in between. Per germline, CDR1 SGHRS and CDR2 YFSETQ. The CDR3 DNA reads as TGCGCCAGCAGCTTGAGTTTTGGTTATAATTCACCCCTCCACTTT. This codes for CASSLSFGYNSPLHF.